Listed below are T cell receptor beta chains from one sample, sequenced in a study of prognosis after radiotherapy for stage I lung cancer. From the multiplex PCR reads, TCRdb called clonotypes with MiXCR, one entry per CDR3 protein. The data contain about 18,000 distinct CDR3 sequences, 29% of them seen just once; the ten biggest clones take up 30% to 40%. Sequenced here: PBMCs, sampled before or after stereotactic body radiation therapy (not recorded which). Receptors were obtained from a donor aged 50 or older with non-small cell lung cancer. Both conserved end residues are trimmed from each CDR3.

J gene: TRBJ2-7; V gene: TRBV6-2/TRBV6-3; CDR3 protein: ASSEGGIPSYDLY
J gene: TRBJ1-2; V gene: TRBV7-9; CDR3 protein: ASSRREFSYT
J gene: TRBJ2-5; V gene: TRBV28; CDR3 protein: ASREGGGAQETQY
J gene: TRBJ1-2; V gene: TRBV6-2/TRBV6-3; CDR3 protein: ASSLGGGYT
J gene: TRBJ1-3; V gene: TRBV18; CDR3 protein: ASSLDRTYSGNTIY
J gene: TRBJ1-1; V gene: TRBV30; CDR3 protein: AWKGGNTEAF
J gene: TRBJ2-5; V gene: TRBV20-1; CDR3 protein: SASRTSGRALETQY
J gene: TRBJ1-2; V gene: TRBV20-1; CDR3 protein: SAPREGYGYT
J gene: TRBJ1-1; V gene: TRBV6-5; CDR3 protein: ASSYSVTEAF
J gene: TRBJ2-7; V gene: TRBV12-3/TRBV12-4; CDR3 protein: ASSPPKGLAGSYEQY
J gene: TRBJ2-3; V gene: TRBV5-1; CDR3 protein: ASGRYVSDTQY
J gene: TRBJ2-5; V gene: TRBV11-2; CDR3 protein: ASSLNWGETQY
J gene: TRBJ2-3; V gene: TRBV25-1; CDR3 protein: ASSEPRGSTDTQY
J gene: TRBJ2-7; V gene: TRBV3-1; CDR3 protein: ASSQPGTGDFYEQY
J gene: TRBJ2-7; V gene: TRBV6-1; CDR3 protein: ASKAGYEQY
J gene: TRBJ2-7; V gene: TRBV9; CDR3 protein: ASSPRLAGRYEQY
J gene: TRBJ2-5; V gene: TRBV14; CDR3 protein: ASSRSGRAQETQY
J gene: TRBJ2-2; V gene: TRBV7-2; CDR3 protein: ASSYGPTGTGNTGELF
J gene: TRBJ2-2; V gene: TRBV28; CDR3 protein: ASSFLGGKNTGELF
J gene: TRBJ1-1; V gene: TRBV20-1; CDR3 protein: SVVKNTEAF
J gene: TRBJ2-1; V gene: TRBV10-3; CDR3 protein: AISGSGSSYNEQF
J gene: TRBJ2-3; V gene: TRBV7-9; CDR3 protein: ASSLSASPSTDTQY
J gene: TRBJ2-5; V gene: TRBV7-8; CDR3 protein: ASSVGSGFEETQY
J gene: TRBJ1-2; V gene: TRBV28; CDR3 protein: ATGGAYGYT
J gene: TRBJ2-5; V gene: TRBV29-1; CDR3 protein: SVGGTGQETQY